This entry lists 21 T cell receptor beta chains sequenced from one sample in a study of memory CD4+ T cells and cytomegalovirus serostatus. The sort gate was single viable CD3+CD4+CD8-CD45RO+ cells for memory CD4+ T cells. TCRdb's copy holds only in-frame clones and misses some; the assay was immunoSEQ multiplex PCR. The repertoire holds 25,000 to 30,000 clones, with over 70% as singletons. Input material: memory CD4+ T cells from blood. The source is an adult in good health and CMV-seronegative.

CDR3 in DNA: TGTGCCAGCAGAAAAAGCGGGGCTAGCACAGATACGCAGTATTTT. Translation: CASRKSGASTDTQYF. The gene calls are TRBV11-3 and TRBJ2-3, with 7 bases that match TRBD2. This CDR3 is 15 amino acids long. Trimming cost V 6 bases and J 0 bases; bases outside gene matches: 6. The germline V gene has CDR1 SGHNT and CDR2 YENEEA.

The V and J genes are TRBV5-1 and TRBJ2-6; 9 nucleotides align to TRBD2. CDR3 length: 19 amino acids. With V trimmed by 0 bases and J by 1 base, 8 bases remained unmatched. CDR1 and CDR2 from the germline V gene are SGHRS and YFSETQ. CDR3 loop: CASSLVGGSGRSGANVLTF. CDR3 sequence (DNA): TGCGCCAGCAGCTTGGTCGGGGGTAGCGGGAGATCTGGGGCCAACGTCCTGACTTTC.

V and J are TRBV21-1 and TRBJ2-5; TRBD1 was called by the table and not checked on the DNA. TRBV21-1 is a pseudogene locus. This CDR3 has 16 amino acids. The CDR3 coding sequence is TGTGCCAGCAGCAATGGACAGCGGCCAACCCAAGAGACCCAGTACTTC. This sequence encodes CASSNGQRPTQETQYF.

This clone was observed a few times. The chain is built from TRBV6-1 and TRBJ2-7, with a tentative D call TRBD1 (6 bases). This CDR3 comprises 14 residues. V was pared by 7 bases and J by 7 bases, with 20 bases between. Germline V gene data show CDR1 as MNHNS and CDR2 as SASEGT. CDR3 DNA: TGTGCCAGCACCTACGGATTTCCTACAGGGGAGCAGTACTTC. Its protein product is CASTYGFPTGEQYF.

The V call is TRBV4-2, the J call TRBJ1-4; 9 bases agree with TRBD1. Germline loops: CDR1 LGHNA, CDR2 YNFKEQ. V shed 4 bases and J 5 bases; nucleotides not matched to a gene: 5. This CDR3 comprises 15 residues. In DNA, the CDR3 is TGTGCCAGCAGCCCATCCGGGACAGGGAATGAAAAACTGTTTTTT. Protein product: CASSPSGTGNEKLFF.

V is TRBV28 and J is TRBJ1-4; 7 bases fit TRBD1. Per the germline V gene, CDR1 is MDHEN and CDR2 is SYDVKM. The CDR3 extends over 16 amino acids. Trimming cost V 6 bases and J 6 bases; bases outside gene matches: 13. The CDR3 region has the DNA TGTGCCAGCAGCCGACAGGGAGTATCGCTTTATGAAAAACTGTTTTTT. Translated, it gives CASSRQGVSLYEKLFF.

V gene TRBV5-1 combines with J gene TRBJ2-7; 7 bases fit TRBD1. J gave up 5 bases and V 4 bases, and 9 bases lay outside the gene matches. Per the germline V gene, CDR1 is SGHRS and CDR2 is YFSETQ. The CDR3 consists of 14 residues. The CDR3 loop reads CASSLRTGVDEQYF. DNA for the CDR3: TGCGCCAGCAGCCTGAGAACAGGGGTCGACGAGCAGTACTTC.

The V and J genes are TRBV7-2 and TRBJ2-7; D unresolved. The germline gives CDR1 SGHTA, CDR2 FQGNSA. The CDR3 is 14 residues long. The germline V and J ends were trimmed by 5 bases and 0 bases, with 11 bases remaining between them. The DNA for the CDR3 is TGTGCCAGCAGCCCCGGCCCCGTCTCCTACGAGCAGTACTTC. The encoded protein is CASSPGPVSYEQYF.

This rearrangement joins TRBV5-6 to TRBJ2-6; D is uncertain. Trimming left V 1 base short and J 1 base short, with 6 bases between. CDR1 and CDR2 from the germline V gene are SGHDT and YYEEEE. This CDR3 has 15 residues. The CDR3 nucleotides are TGTGCCAGCAGCTTGTGGGGATCTGGGGCCAACGTCCTGACTTTC. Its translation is CASSLWGSGANVLTF.

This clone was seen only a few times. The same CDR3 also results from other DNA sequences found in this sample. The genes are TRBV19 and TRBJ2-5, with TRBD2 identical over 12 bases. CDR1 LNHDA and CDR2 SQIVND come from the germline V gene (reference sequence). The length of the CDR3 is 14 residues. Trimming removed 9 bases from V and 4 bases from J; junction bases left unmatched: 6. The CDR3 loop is CASSTTSGRETQYF. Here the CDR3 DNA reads TGTGCCAGCTCTACGACTAGCGGGAGAGAGACCCAGTACTTC.

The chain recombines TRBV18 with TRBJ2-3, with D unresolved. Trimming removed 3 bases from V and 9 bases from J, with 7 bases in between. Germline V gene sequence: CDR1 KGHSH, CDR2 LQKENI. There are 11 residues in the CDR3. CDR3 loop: CASSPQSTQYF. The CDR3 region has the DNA TGTGCCAGCTCACCGCAGAGCACGCAGTATTTT.

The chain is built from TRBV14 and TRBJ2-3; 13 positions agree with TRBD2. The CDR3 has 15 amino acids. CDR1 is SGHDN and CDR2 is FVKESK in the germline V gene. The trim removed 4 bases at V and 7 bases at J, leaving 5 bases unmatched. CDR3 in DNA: TGTGCCAGCAGCCGGACTAGCGGGAGTAGAAATACGCAGTATTTT. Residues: CASSRTSGSRNTQYF.

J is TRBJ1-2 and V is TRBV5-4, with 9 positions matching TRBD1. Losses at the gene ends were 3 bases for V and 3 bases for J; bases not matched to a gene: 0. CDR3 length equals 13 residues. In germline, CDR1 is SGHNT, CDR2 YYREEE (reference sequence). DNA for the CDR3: TGTGCCAGCAGCTGGGACAGGGACTATGGCTACACCTTC. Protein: CASSWDRDYGYTF. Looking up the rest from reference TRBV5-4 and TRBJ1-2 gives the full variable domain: ETGVTQSPTHLIKTRGQQVTLRCSSQSGHNTVSWYQQALGQGPQFIFQYYREEENGRGNFPPRFSGLQFPNYSSELNVNALELDDSALYLCASSWDRDYGYTFGSGTRLTVV.

The CDR3, as DNA: TGTGCCAGCAGGGACGGACAGGGCTACTATGGCTACACCTTC. This sequence encodes CASRDGQGYYGYTF. The rearrangement uses TRBV6-1 and TRBJ1-2; 8 positions agree with TRBD1. This CDR3 is 14 amino acids long. The trim removed 6 bases at V and 3 bases at J, leaving 6 bases unmatched. Germline CDR1 is MNHNS and CDR2 is SASEGT.

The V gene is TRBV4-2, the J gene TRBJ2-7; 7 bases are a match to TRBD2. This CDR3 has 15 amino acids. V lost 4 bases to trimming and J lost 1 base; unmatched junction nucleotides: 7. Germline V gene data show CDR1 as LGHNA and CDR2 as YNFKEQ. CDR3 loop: CASSRGGQGSYEQYF. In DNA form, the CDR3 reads TGTGCCAGCAGCCGGGGAGGGCAGGGATCCTACGAGCAGTACTTC.

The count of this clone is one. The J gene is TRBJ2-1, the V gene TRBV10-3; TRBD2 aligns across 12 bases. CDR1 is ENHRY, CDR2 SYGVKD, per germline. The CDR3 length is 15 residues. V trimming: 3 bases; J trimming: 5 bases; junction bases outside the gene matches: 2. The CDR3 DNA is TGTGCCATCAGTGAAGGACTAGCGGGGAACAATGAGCAGTTCTTC. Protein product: CAISEGLAGNNEQFF.

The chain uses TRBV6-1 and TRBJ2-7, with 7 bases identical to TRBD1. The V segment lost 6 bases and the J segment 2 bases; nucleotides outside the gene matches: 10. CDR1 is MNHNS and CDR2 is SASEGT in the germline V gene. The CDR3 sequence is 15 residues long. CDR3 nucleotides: TGTGCCAGCAGACCCTCAACAGGGGTGACCTACGAGCAGTACTTC. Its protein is CASRPSTGVTYEQYF.

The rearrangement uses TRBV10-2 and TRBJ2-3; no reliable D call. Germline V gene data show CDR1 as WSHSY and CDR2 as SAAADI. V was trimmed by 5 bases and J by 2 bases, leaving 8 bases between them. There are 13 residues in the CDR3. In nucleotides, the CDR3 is TGCGCCAGCAGTACCCCCCCCACAGATACGCAGTATTTT. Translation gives CASSTPPTDTQYF.

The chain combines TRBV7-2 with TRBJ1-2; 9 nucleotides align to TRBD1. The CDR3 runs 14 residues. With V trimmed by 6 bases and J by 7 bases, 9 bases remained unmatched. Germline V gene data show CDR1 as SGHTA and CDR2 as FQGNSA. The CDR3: CASRGTGRFSGYTF. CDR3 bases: TGTGCCAGCAGAGGGACAGGGAGGTTTAGTGGCTACACCTTC.

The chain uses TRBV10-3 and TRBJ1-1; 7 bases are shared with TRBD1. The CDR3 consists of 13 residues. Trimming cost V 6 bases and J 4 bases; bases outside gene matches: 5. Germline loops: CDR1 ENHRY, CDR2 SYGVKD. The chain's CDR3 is CAIRTGRGTEAFF. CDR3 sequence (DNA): TGTGCCATCAGGACAGGGCGGGGCACTGAAGCTTTCTTT.

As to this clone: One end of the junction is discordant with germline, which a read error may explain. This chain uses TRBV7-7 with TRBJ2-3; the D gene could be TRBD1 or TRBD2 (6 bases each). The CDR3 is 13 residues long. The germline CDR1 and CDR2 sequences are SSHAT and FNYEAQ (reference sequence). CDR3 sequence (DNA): TGCCCCGCGGGGCAGGGGAGGACAGATACGCAGTATTTT. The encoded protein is CPAGQGRTDTQYF.